The rows below give T cell receptor beta chains drawn from one sample of a study of blood T cell repertoires in COVID-19. TCRdb's copy holds only in-frame clones and misses some; the assay was immunoSEQ multiplex PCR. Here the sample spans approximately 400,000 clones, approximately 93% being singletons. Sample: PBMCs or T cells enriched from blood (not recorded which). The source is a woman in her 40s who had been exposed to COVID-19. The CDR3 runs from the conserved cysteine through the conserved F or W. A row's size may be missing; if present it is once, few, many or a size class.

>TRBJ1-2|TRBV15|-
CATSRDRRDYGYTF
>TRBJ1-1|TRBV29-1|-
CSVEGEGGYHNMNTEAFF
>TRBJ1-2|TRBV22-1|few
CPGSARGWPYGYTF
>TRBJ1-2|TRBV5-4|-
CASSAPPGQNYGYTF
>TRBJ1-2|TRBV18|-
CASSPPGQSFVYGYTF
>TRBJ2-7|TRBV25-1|-
CASSDPGTSGSCWEQYF
>TRBJ1-3|TRBV10-3|-
CAISSLASGNTIYF
>TRBJ2-1|TRBV7-9|-
CASSPGRGPDEQFF
>TRBJ1-1|TRBV20-1|-
CSASRSLEAFF
>TRBJ2-7|TRBV7-8|-
CASSRGLNSYEQYF
>TRBJ2-7|TRBV18|-
CASSRGTGAYEQYF
>TRBJ1-1|TRBV21-1|-
CASSSPGTGRTTEAFF
>TRBJ1-1|TRBV5-4|-
CASMPPRGVLGEAFF
>TRBJ2-3|TRBV10-3|-
CATGLAGGQDTQYF
>TRBJ1-2|TRBV29-1|-
CSVPAGGTGKYGYTF
>TRBJ2-7|TRBV10-2|once
CASMTIYEQYF
>TRBJ2-1|TRBV14|-
CASSPLAGGNEQFF